This T cell receptor (beta chain) originates from a study of cytomegalovirus exposure and HLA in healthy donors. Looking at the study overall: Earlier sequencing of 150 million to 200 million T cells yielded fewer than 140 million unique TCR beta sequences.

Participants comprised healthy donors of bone marrow. This clone was recorded once. The antigen remains unidentified. Researchers ran the PCR with 60 Vbeta and 13 Jbeta primers. This table comes from immunoSEQ multiplex PCR, and its TCRdb copy is limited to in-frame clones, with some not included. The repertoire holds fewer than 150,000 clones, with 70% to 80% as singletons. Study results and limitations: Presence/absence comparisons presumed near-even sequencing depth among donors.

This TCR was recovered from a middle-aged woman in good health and CMV-seropositive. The sample taken for sequencing was PBMCs.

CDR3 in DNA: TGTGCCAGCTCGTCCACTAGCGGGGTAGACGAGCAGTACTTC. Encoded protein: CASSSTSGVDEQYF. The rearrangement joins TRBV18 to TRBJ2-7; 10 bases line up with TRBD2. V lost 6 bases, J lost 5 bases, and 7 bases stayed unmatched. The germline V gene has CDR1 KGHSH and CDR2 LQKENI. The CDR3 totals 14 residues.